This TCR beta chain was sequenced in a study of cytomegalovirus exposure and HLA in healthy donors. PCR used 60 Vbeta primers and 13 Jbeta primers. Some clones are missing from TCRdb's copy, which holds only in-frame ones; the method was immunoSEQ multiplex PCR. In the table there are around 150,000 clones, around 69% of which are singletons. Whole-study findings and limits: HLA alleles showed associations with approximately 15,000 TCR beta sequences in a later analysis, at a 0.05 false discovery rate. In an earlier analysis, in some 540 donors, most V segments appeared productive either ~87% or ~30% of the time.

Regarding this clone: The antigen is unknown.

The specimen was PBMCs. This receptor was identified in a man aged 55 to 69 in good health and CMV-seronegative.

This CDR3 is CASSPEARSTYGYTF. The CDR3 DNA reads TGTGCCAGCAGCCCAGAGGCCCGGAGTACCTATGGCTACACCTTC. The rearrangement joins TRBV6-5 to TRBJ1-2; D remains ambiguous. The V end lost 6 bases, the J end lost 4 bases, and 18 bases lay between the germline ends. The CDR3 has 15 amino acids. CDR1 MNHEY and CDR2 SVGAGI come from the germline V gene.